The 9 T cell receptor beta chains given below trace back to one sample, sequenced in a study of blood T cell repertoires in COVID-19. TCRdb's table, derived via immunoSEQ multiplex PCR, lists solely in-frame clones and lacks some. Seen here are approximately 300,000 clones, around 90% observed once, and the top ten hold roughly 2%. Sequenced sample: peripheral blood. Receptors originate from a woman aged 45-59 years who had recovered from COVID-19.

V usage is TRBV5-4 and J usage is TRBJ2-7; TRBD2 is a possible D gene (6 bases). Germline CDR1 and CDR2: SGHNT and YYREEE (reference sequence). Trimming took off 0 bases at V and 2 bases at J, with 9 bases between the two ends. This CDR3 contains 14 residues. The CDR3 region is CASSLETGAYEQYF. CDR3 bases: TGTGCCAGCAGCTTGGAGACGGGAGCCTACGAGCAGTACTTC.

V is TRBV30 and J is TRBJ1-3; D may be TRBD1 (5 bases). This CDR3 is 14 amino acids long. V lost 3 bases and J 0 bases, leaving 9 bases between the germline ends. The germline gives CDR1 GTSNPN, CDR2 SVGIG (reference sequence). As DNA, the CDR3 is TGTGCCTGGAGGCAGGGTGCCTCTGGAAACACCATATATTTT. Its protein is CAWRQGASGNTIYF.

The chain couples TRBV7-9 to TRBJ2-2; D call uncertain. Germline CDR1 SEHNR, CDR2 FQNEAQ (reference sequence). The V and J ends lost 0 bases and 5 bases respectively, with 7 bases between them. The CDR3 runs 14 residues. CDR3 residues: CASSLAGSTGELFF. In nucleotides, the CDR3 is TGTGCCAGCAGCTTAGCTGGCTCGACCGGGGAGCTGTTTTTT.

This rearrangement joins TRBV6-5 to TRBJ2-1; 11 nucleotides align to TRBD2. Germline CDR1 reads MNHEY; CDR2 reads SVGAGI. The trim removed 8 bases at V and 6 bases at J, leaving 9 bases unmatched. This CDR3 region has 15 residues. The CDR3 spells CASPPGLAVGNEQFF. The CDR3 coding sequence is TGTGCCAGCCCTCCGGGACTAGCGGTGGGCAATGAGCAGTTCTTC.

This chain uses TRBV5-6 with TRBJ2-5; tentatively, D is TRBD2 (5 bases). Trimming shortened V by 5 bases and J by 8 bases, and 10 bases separated the two germline ends. The CDR3 spans 11 residues. From germline, CDR1 is SGHDT and CDR2 YYEEEE. Here the CDR3 reads CASSSRATQYF. The CDR3 DNA is TGTGCCAGCAGTTCGAGGGCTACCCAGTACTTC.

V usage is TRBV6-2 or TRBV6-3 and J usage is TRBJ2-1; TRBD2 matches at 11 bases. Looked up from germline, CDR1 is MNHEY and CDR2 is SVGEGT. The CDR3 extends over 15 amino acids. J lost 5 bases, V lost 5 bases, and 5 bases had no gene match. The CDR3 coding sequence is TGTGCCAGCAGTAATAGCGGGAGGGCCAACAATGAGCAGTTCTTC. Protein: CASSNSGRANNEQFF.

The V gene is TRBV27, the J gene TRBJ1-6; D gene uncertain. The length of the CDR3 is 15 residues. The germline CDR1 and CDR2 sequences are MNHEY and SMNVEV (reference sequence). The V gene lost 2 bases and the J gene lost 7 bases, with 12 bases spanning the gap. The CDR3 reads CASSLGQALNSPLHF. The CDR3 region has the DNA TGTGCCAGCAGTTTAGGCCAGGCCCTCAATTCACCCCTCCACTTT.

This chain connects TRBV20-1 to TRBJ2-7; no clear D gene. V lost 3 bases and J 7 bases, leaving 10 bases between the germline ends. The germline CDR1 and CDR2 sequences are DFQATT and SNEGSKA (reference sequence). The CDR3 runs to 11 residues. The CDR3 loop reads CSASVYGEQYF. CDR3 nucleotides: TGCAGTGCTAGCGTCTACGGGGAGCAGTACTTC.

In its sample, this clone was seen once. This chain joins TRBV27 and TRBJ1-6; tentatively, D is TRBD1 (6 bases). Deletions cut 8 bases from V and 6 bases from J, with 26 bases between. The germline CDR1 and CDR2 sequences are MNHEY and SMNVEV (reference sequence). The CDR3 sequence is 18 residues long. DNA for the CDR3: TGTGCCAGCCCAGTCCTTACGCATACAGGGTATGGTAATTCACCCCTCCACTTT. Residues: CASPVLTHTGYGNSPLHF.